The entry that follows covers one T cell receptor beta chain sequence. The data derive from a study of blood T cell repertoires in COVID-19. Study details: Samples representing acute and convalescent COVID-19 were sourced from the United States, Italy and Spain.

Authors' analysis steps: Amplification with reference gene primers provided the estimates of nucleated cell counts. Produced via immunoSEQ multiplex PCR; TCRdb's table is partial and in-frame only. V and J calls plus clone size are reproduced from that table; the DNA served to infer D and trimming. The sample shows 20,000 to 25,000 clones, roughly 84% of them seen only once. The CDR3 consists of 14 residues. Per the germline V gene, CDR1 is SEHNR and CDR2 is FQNEAQ (reference sequence). V lost 5 bases to trimming and J lost 7 bases; unmatched junction nucleotides: 7. This sequence joins TRBV7-9 and TRBJ1-4; 7 nucleotides line up with TRBD1. The sequence was obtained from a man aged 40-55 years with acute or convalescent COVID-19. The source material was peripheral blood. The CDR3 reads CASSLTSGGEKLFF. CDR3 DNA sequence: TGTGCCAGCAGCCTGACGTCAGGGGGTGAAAAACTGTTTTTT. The variable domain in full, completed from reference TRBV7-9 and TRBJ1-4, reads DTGVSQNPRHKITKRGQNVTFRCDPISEHNRLYWYRQTLGQGPEFLTYFQNEAQLEKSRLLSDRFSAERPKGSFSTLEIQRTEQGDSAMYLCASSLTSGGEKLFFGSGTQLSVL.